This is a list of T cell receptor beta chains from one sample in a study of post-analysis software for immune sequencing data. TCRdb re-analysed the PCR reads in MiXCR, keeping a single row per CDR3 protein. This table has about 540,000 distinct CDR3 sequences, under 40% appearing once. The sample was blood. Source of these receptors: a girl aged 2-17 years with multiple sclerosis. CDR3s include the opening cysteine and the closing phenylalanine or tryptophan. Fields, in order: V gene, J gene, CDR3 protein.

v_gene: TRBV5-1
j_gene: TRBJ1-2
CDR3aa: CASSPLDGDYGYTF

v_gene: TRBV7-9
j_gene: TRBJ2-7
CDR3aa: CASSRGGQGYMYEQYF

v_gene: TRBV7-2
j_gene: TRBJ2-3
CDR3aa: CASSLVRLAGGGTDTQYF

v_gene: TRBV21-1
j_gene: TRBJ2-7
CDR3aa: CASSQGGLVIDEQYF

v_gene: TRBV5-5
j_gene: TRBJ2-1
CDR3aa: CASSIAGGDYNEQFF

v_gene: TRBV20-1
j_gene: TRBJ1-4
CDR3aa: CSARGDRGEKLFF

v_gene: TRBV20-1
j_gene: TRBJ1-1
CDR3aa: CEPGGVRYTEAFF

v_gene: TRBV7-2
j_gene: TRBJ2-3
CDR3aa: CASRDRRSSTDTQYF

v_gene: TRBV5-5
j_gene: TRBJ2-1
CDR3aa: CANSLGLANYNEQFF

v_gene: TRBV9
j_gene: TRBJ2-2
CDR3aa: CASSTSGVGELFF

v_gene: TRBV13
j_gene: TRBJ1-4
CDR3aa: CASSHGGGDEKLFF

v_gene: TRBV9
j_gene: TRBJ2-5
CDR3aa: CASSERGDRIQETQYF

v_gene: TRBV28
j_gene: NA
CDR3aa: CASSLGQHLIYEQYF

v_gene: TRBV20-1
j_gene: TRBJ2-5
CDR3aa: CSAQPQGFPRETQYF

v_gene: TRBV28
j_gene: TRBJ2-5
CDR3aa: CVSRYLLTGPPGETQYF

v_gene: TRBV27
j_gene: TRBJ1-1
CDR3aa: CASSFPGNTEAFF

v_gene: TRBV4-1
j_gene: NA
CDR3aa: CASSQVEGGETQYF

v_gene: TRBV6-6
j_gene: TRBJ2-1
CDR3aa: CASSYSVGVRKAEQFF

v_gene: TRBV24-1
j_gene: TRBJ1-2
CDR3aa: CATRDSNYGYTF

v_gene: TRBV25-1
j_gene: TRBJ2-7
CDR3aa: CASSDTRTGDPYEQYF

v_gene: TRBV4-1
j_gene: TRBJ2-3
CDR3aa: CASSRAGACDTQYF

v_gene: TRBV5-1
j_gene: TRBJ2-3
CDR3aa: CASSRGGTLNTQYF

v_gene: TRBV20-1
j_gene: TRBJ2-1
CDR3aa: CSAEIPQGCNEQFF

v_gene: TRBV6-1
j_gene: TRBJ2-7
CDR3aa: CASLVTAYRSSYEQYF

v_gene: TRBV5-1
j_gene: TRBJ1-2
CDR3aa: CASSWVEGLNGYTF

v_gene: TRBV5-1
j_gene: TRBJ2-5
CDR3aa: CASSWAVSYQETQYF

v_gene: TRBV7-9
j_gene: TRBJ2-3
CDR3aa: CASSTPGQFTDTQYF

v_gene: TRBV5-1
j_gene: TRBJ1-1
CDR3aa: CASNRDMNTEAFF

v_gene: TRBV7-3
j_gene: TRBJ2-7
CDR3aa: CASSAGGAYEQYF

v_gene: TRBV4-1
j_gene: TRBJ2-2
CDR3aa: CASSQVSTSVGLGPGTGELFF

v_gene: TRBV15
j_gene: TRBJ1-1
CDR3aa: CATSREFAGNTEAFF

v_gene: TRBV6-5
j_gene: TRBJ1-1
CDR3aa: CASSYSLRDMNTEAFF

v_gene: TRBV6-4
j_gene: TRBJ2-1
CDR3aa: CASSDRPRDGGGYNEQFF

v_gene: TRBV28
j_gene: TRBJ2-5
CDR3aa: CASRTSGRDFGETQYF

v_gene: TRBV20-1
j_gene: TRBJ1-5
CDR3aa: CSATPDRGGQPQHF

v_gene: TRBV4-1
j_gene: TRBJ1-6
CDR3aa: CASSQGAARDRGNSPLHF

v_gene: TRBV12-3/TRBV12-4
j_gene: TRBJ1-4
CDR3aa: CASGQIATNEKLFF

v_gene: TRBV20-1
j_gene: TRBJ2-1
CDR3aa: CSARVYTGTGSYNEQFF

v_gene: TRBV6-5
j_gene: TRBJ2-7
CDR3aa: CASSRQQEYYEQYF

v_gene: TRBV12-3/TRBV12-4
j_gene: TRBJ1-6
CDR3aa: CASSFGSPLHF

v_gene: TRBV6-5
j_gene: TRBJ2-5
CDR3aa: CASSYSGLAGGYERETQYF

v_gene: TRBV5-6
j_gene: TRBJ2-7
CDR3aa: CASSSAGDSYEQDF